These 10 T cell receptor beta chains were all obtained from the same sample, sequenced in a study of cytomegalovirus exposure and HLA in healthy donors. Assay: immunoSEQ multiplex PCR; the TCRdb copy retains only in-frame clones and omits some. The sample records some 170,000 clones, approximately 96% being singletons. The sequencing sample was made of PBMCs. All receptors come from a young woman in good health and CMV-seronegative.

The chain's CDR3 is CASSEDQGAFPQYF. The DNA of the CDR3 is TGTGCCAGCAGTGAGGATCAGGGGGCCTTTCCGCAGTATTTT. The chain recombines TRBV2 with TRBJ2-3, with TRBD1 matching 8 bases. The CDR3 contains 14 residues. CDR1 is SNHLY and CDR2 is FYNNEI in the germline V gene. V gave up 3 bases and J gave up 10 bases; unmatched junction bases: 9.

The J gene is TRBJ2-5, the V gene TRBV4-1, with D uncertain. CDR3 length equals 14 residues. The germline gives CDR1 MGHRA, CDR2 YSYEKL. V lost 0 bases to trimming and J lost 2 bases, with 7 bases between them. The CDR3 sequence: CASSQDPTQETQYF. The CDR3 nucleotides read TGCGCCAGCAGCCAAGACCCAACTCAAGAGACCCAGTACTTC.

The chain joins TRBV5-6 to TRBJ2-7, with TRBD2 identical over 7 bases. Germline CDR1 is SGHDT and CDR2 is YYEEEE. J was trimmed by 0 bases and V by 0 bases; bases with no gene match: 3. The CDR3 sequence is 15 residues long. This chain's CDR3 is CASSLGGGLSYEQYF. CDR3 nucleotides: TGTGCCAGCAGCTTGGGCGGGGGACTCTCCTACGAGCAGTACTTC.

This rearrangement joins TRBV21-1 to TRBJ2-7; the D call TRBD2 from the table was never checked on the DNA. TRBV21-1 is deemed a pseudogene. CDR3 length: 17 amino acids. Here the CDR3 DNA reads TGTGCCAGCACGACTCCACGAACACACGTCCCTTCCTACGAGCAGTACTTC. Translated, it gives CASTTPRTHVPSYEQYF.

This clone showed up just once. In DNA, the CDR3 is TGTGCCATCAGTGAGCGGGGGTACGAGCAGTACTTC. Its protein product is CAISERGYEQYF. The chain employs TRBV10-3 and TRBJ2-7; perhaps TRBD2 as D (6 bases). Germline-derived CDR1 and CDR2 are ENHRY and SYGVKD. The CDR3 loop spans 12 amino acids. Deletions cut 2 bases from V and 4 bases from J, with 6 bases between.

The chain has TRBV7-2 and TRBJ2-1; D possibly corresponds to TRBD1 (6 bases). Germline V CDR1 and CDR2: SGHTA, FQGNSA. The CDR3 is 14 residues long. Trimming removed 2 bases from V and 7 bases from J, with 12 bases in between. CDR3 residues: CASSLYRAGNEQFF. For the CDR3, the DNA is TGTGCCAGCAGCTTATACAGGGCTGGGAATGAGCAGTTCTTC.

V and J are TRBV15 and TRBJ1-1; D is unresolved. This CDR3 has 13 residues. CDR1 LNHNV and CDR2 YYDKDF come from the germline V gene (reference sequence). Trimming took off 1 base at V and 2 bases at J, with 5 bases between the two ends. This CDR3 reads CATSRGLNTEAFF. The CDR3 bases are TGTGCCACCAGCAGAGGGCTTAACACTGAAGCTTTCTTT.

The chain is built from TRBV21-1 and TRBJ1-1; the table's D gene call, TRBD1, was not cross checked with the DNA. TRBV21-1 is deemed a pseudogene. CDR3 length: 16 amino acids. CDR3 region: CASSKAFSQGYTEAFF. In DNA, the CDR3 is TGTGCCAGCAGCAAAGCGTTCTCACAGGGGTACACTGAAGCTTTCTTT.

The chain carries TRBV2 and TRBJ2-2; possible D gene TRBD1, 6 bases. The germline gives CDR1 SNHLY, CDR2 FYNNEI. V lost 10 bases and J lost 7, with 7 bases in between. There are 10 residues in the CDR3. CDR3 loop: CATGDGELFF. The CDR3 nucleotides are TGTGCCACAGGGGACGGGGAGCTGTTTTTT.

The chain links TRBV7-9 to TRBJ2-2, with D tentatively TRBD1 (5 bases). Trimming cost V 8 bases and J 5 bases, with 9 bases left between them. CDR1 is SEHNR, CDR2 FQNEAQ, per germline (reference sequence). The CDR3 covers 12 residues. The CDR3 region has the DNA TGTGCCAGCCAGGGTGGGACCGGGGAGCTGTTTTTT. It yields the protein CASQGGTGELFF.